This TCR beta chain was profiled in a study of T-cell memory formation after mild COVID-19. Looking at the study overall: Each donor largely had its own TCR clusters. Study-wide points: Cross-reactive memory apparently joined, as some responding clones appeared in pre-infection memory. The main location of contracting CD4+ clones was CM and EM, and that of contracting CD8+ clones was EMRA. Contracting clones, day 15 to 85, had balanced CD4/CD8, and later expanders favored CD4+.

Trimming cost V 2 bases and J 2 bases, with 10 bases left between them. The CDR3 consists of 14 residues. From the 5' RACE reads, TCRdb called clonotypes with MiXCR, one entry per CDR3 protein. The top ten hold less than 15% of the sample, which has 150,000 or so distinct CDR3 sequences, roughly 14% seen once. As for this clonotype: Its antigen is unidentified.

Input material: PBMCs or a T cell subset sorted from them (not recorded which). The chain couples TRBV12-3 or TRBV12-4 to TRBJ2-7; D uncertain. The sequence derives from an adult woman who had mild COVID-19 (a few samples of this study predate the infection). Cell type and time point are not known. The CDR3 protein is CASSLTTGTYEQYF. CDR3 nucleotide sequence: TGTGCCAGCAGTTTAACGACTGGAACCTACGAGCAGTACTTC.